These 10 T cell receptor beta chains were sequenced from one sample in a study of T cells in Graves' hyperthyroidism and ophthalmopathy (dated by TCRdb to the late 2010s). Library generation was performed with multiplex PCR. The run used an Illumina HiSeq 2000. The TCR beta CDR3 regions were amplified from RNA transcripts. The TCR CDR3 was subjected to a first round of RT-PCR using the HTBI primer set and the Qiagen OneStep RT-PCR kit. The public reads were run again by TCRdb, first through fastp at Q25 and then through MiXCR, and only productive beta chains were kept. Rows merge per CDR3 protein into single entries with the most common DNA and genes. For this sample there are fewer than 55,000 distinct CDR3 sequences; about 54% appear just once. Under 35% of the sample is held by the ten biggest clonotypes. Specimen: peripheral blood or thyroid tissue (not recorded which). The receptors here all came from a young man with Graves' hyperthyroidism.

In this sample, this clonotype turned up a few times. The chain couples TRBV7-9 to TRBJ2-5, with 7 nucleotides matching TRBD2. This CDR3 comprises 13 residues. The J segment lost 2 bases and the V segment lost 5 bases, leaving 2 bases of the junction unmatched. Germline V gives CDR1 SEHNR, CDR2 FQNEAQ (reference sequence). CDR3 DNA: TGTGCCAGCAGCCTTAGCGGGCAAGAGACCCAGTACTTC. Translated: CASSLSGQETQYF.

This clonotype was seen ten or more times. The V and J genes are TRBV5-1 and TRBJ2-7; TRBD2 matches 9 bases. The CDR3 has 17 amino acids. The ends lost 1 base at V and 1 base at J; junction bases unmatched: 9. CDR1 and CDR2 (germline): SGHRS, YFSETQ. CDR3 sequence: CASSLSAGGANSYEQYF. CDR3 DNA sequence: TGCGCCAGCAGCTTGTCGGCGGGAGGGGCGAATTCCTACGAGCAGTACTTC.

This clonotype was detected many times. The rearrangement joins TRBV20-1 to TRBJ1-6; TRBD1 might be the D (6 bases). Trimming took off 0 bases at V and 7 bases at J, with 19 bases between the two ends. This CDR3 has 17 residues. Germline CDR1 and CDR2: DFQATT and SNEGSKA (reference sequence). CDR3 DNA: TGCAGTGCTAGAGATCTAGGTAGTAGGGGGTGGAATTCACCCCTCCACTTT. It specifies CSARDLGSRGWNSPLHF.

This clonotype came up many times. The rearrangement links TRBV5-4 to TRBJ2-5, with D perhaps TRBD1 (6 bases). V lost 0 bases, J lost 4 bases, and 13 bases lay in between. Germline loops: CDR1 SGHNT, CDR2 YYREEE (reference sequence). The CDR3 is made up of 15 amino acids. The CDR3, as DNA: TGTGCCAGCAGCTTGGATCAGGGGCGCACAGAGACCCAGTACTTC. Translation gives CASSLDQGRTETQYF.

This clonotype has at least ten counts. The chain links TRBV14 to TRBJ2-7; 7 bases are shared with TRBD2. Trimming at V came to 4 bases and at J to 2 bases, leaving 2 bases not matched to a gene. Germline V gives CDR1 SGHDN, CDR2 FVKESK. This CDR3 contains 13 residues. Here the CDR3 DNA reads TGTGCCAGCAGCCGTGGGACTACCTACGAGCAGTACTTC. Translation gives CASSRGTTYEQYF.

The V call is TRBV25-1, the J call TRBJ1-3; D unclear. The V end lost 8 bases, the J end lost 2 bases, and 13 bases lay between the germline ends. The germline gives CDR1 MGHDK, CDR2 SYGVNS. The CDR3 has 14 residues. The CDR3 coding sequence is TGTGCCAGCGCAGACACTGGGACTGGAAACACCATATATTTT. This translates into CASADTGTGNTIYF. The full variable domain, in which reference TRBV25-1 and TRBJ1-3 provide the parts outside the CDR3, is EADIYQTPRYLVIGTGKKITLECSQTMGHDKMYWYQQDPGMELHLIHYSYGVNSTEKGDLSSESTVSRIRTEHFPLTLESARPSHTSQYLCASADTGTGNTIYFGEGSWLTVV.

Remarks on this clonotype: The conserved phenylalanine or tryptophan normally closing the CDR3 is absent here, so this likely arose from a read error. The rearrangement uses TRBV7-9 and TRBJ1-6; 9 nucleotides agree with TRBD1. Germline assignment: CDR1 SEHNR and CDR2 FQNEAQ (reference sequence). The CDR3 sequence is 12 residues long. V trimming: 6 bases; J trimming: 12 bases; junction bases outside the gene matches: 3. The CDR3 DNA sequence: TGTGCCAGCAGAGTGGACAGGGGACCCCTCCACCCT. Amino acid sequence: CASRVDRGPLHP.

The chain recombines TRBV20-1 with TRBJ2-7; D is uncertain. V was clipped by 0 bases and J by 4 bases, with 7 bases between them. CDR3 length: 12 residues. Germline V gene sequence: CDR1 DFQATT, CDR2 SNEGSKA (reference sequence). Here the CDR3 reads CSARDTEYEQYF. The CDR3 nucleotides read TGCAGTGCTAGAGATACAGAGTACGAGCAGTACTTC.

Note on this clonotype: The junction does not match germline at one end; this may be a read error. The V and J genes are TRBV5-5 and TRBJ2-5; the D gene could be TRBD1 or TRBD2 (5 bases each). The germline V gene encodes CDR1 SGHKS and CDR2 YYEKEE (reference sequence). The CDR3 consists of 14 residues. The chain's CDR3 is CASSAGTAGETQYF. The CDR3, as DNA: TGCGCCAGCAGCGCCGGGACGGCGGGCGAGACCCAGTACTTC.

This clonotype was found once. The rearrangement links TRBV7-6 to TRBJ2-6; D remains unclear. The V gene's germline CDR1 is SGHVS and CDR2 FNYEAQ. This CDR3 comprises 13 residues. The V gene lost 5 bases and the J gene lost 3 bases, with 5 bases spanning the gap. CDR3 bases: TGTGCCAGCAGCCACGGTGGGGCCAACGTCCTGACTTTC. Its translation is CASSHGGANVLTF.